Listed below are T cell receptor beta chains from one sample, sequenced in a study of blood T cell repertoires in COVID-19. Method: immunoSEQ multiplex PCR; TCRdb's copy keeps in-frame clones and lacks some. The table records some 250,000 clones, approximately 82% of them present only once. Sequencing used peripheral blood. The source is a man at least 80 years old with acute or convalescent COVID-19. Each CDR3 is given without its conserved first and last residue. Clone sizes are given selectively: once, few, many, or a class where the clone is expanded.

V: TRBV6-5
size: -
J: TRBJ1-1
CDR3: ASRSNTGVGTEAF

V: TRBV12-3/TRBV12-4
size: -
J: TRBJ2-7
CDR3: ASAPSGSYEQY

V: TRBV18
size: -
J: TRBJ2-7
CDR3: ASSPQVASASYEQY

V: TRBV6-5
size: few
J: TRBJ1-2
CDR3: ASSPGQTNYGYT

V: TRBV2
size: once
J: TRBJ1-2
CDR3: ASSLGQGVDYGYT

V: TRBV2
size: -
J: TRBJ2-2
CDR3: ASSERGPDTGELF

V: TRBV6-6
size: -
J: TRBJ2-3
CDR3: ASSYLGQSSTDTQY

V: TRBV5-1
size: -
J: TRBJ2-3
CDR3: ASSSTGTGSTDTQY

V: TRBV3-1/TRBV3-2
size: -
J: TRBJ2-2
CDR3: ASSQAGTSGTGELF

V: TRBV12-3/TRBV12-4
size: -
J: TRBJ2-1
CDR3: ASSRGYNEQF

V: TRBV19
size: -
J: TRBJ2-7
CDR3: ASSRGGTGAHEQY

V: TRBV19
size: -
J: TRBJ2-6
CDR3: ASSIDLWAGGLSGANVLT

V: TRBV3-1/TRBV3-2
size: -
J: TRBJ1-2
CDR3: ASSQDLSGYGYT

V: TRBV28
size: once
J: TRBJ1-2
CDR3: ASSPFYRGRRLSYGYT

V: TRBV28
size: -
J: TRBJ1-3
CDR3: ASSLRPFSGNTIY

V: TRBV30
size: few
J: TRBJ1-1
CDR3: ACALGAWTEAF

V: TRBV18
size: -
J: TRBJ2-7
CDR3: ASSPGSEQY

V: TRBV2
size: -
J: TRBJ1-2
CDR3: ASSAVEGANYGYT

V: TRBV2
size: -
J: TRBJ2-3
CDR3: ASGRGGKSTDTQY

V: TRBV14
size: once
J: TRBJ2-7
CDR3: ASSQETIHEQY

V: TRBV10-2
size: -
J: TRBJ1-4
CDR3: ASSIGNEKLF

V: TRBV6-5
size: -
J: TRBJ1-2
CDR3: ASSRDTGIYGYT

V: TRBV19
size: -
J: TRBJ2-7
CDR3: ASSRTGGQYEQY

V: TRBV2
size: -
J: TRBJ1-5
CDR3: ASRAGTTSNQPQH

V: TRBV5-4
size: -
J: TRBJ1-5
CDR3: ASSFGGGQPQH

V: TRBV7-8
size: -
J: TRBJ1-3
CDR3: ASSLFAGGGAVDTIY

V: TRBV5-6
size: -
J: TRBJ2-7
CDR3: ASSLDPGLGSYEQY

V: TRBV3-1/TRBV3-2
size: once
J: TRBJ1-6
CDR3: ASSQGRGPLH

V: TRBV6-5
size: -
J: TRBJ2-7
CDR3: ASRGLPTYEQY

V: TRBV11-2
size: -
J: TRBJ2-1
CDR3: ASSQSILASEQF

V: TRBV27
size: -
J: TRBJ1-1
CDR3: ASTTLKGQTASREAF

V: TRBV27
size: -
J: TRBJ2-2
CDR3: ASSFSRGGELF

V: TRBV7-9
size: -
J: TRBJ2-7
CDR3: ASSLASTAYEQY

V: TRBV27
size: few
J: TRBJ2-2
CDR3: ASSFVADTELF

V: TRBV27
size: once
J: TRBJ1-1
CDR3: ASRSIYRDRDPMNTEAF

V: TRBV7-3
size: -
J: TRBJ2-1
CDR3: ASSSDLAEQF

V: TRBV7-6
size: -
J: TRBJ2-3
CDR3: ASSLVVGAGGRTDTQY

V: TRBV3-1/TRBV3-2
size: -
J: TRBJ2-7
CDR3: ASSQRGSGYEQY

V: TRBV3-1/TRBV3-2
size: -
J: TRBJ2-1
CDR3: ASSHTYSGTSGTYNEQF

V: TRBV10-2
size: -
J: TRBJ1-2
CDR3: ASSGGRFTYGYT

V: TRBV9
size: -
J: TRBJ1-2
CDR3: ASSGSQEHGYT

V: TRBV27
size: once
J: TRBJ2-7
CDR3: ASSLGQGVWEQY

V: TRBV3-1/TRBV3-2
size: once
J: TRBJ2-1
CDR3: ASSQGGRQF

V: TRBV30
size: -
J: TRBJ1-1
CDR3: AWSRNTEAF

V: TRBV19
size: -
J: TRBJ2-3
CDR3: ASSRGQISTDTQY

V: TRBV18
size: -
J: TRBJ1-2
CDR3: ASSPVQGELYGYT

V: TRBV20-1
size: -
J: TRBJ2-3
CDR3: SASPHSGGRFTDTQY

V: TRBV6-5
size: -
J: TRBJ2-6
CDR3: ASKSGSGANVLT

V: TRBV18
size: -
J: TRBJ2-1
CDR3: ASSPWTEGEGGQF

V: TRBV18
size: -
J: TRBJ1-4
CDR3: ASSPVPGGNLRLEKLF

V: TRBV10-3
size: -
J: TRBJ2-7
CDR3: AIRGGTSGNYEQY

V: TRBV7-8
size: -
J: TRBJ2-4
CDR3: ASSLGLAPNIQY